Listed below are T cell receptor beta chains from one sample, sequenced in a study of PD-L1 blockade in urothelial cancer. Sequenced by immunoSEQ multiplex PCR; TCRdb stores in-frame clones only, minus some. The sample lists about 30,000 clones; about 87% were seen once. The sequencing here drew on PBMCs, taken around atezolizumab (anti-PD-L1) treatment. The receptor set was obtained from a man aged 50 to 60 with urothelial cancer. CDR3s include the opening cysteine and the closing phenylalanine or tryptophan. The D gene is left open where the match is weak. Some rows have no size entry. The others give once, few or many, or a class for an expanded clone.

V gene,D gene,clone size,J gene,CDR3 protein,CDR3 DNA
TRBV5-6,NA,few,TRBJ2-2,CASSLVAGNTGELFF,TGTGCCAGCAGCTTGGTTGCAGGGAACACCGGGGAGCTGTTTTTT
TRBV9,NA,NA,TRBJ2-1,CASSGQRASYNEQFF,TGTGCCAGCAGCGGCCAGCGGGCCTCCTACAATGAGCAGTTCTTC
TRBV13,TRBD1,NA,TRBJ1-1,CASSLRRQGGMNTEAFF,TGTGCCAGCAGCCTCAGACGACAGGGGGGGATGAACACTGAAGCTTTCTTT
TRBV6-1,NA,few,TRBJ1-2,CASSKSADYGYTF,TGTGCCAGCAGTAAAAGCGCTGACTATGGCTACACCTTC
TRBV5-6,NA,NA,TRBJ1-5,CASSLYWESGQPQHF,TGTGCCAGCAGCTTGTACTGGGAATCGGGACAGCCCCAGCATTTT
TRBV7-3,NA,NA,TRBJ1-1,CASSLNGGGMRVTEAFF,TGTGCCAGCAGCTTAAATGGGGGAGGAATGAGAGTCACTGAAGCTTTCTTT
TRBV6-5,NA,NA,TRBJ2-1,CASSYDGTGIYNEQFF,TGTGCCAGCAGTTACGATGGCACAGGAATCTACAATGAGCAGTTCTTC
TRBV4-1,NA,NA,TRBJ2-7,CASSQEPPRQDSYEQYF,TGCGCCAGCAGCCAAGAACCCCCGAGACAGGATTCCTACGAGCAGTACTTC
TRBV4-3,TRBD2,NA,TRBJ2-3,CASSQASGSSDTQYF,TGCGCCAGCAGCCAAGCGAGCGGGAGTTCAGATACGCAGTATTTT
TRBV6-5,TRBD1,NA,TRBJ2-1,CASSYLGGHYNEQFF,TGTGCCAGCAGTTACTTAGGGGGCCACTACAATGAGCAGTTCTTC
TRBV11-2,TRBD2,NA,TRBJ2-3,CASSLRGRSTDTQYF,TGTGCCAGCAGCTTACGCGGGAGGTCCACAGATACGCAGTATTTT